Listed below are T cell receptor beta chains from one sample, sequenced in a study of cytomegalovirus exposure and HLA in healthy donors. The repertoire was sequenced with immunoSEQ multiplex PCR; TCRdb's copy has only in-frame clones and lacks some. This table has fewer than 140,000 clones, about 88% appearing once. Sequencing input: PBMCs. These receptors were collected from a woman aged 18-29 years in good health and CMV-seropositive. Both conserved end residues are part of each CDR3. The D gene is left open where the match is weak. Rows may omit the clone size; those that give it use once, few, many or a size class.

-	TRBV28	-	TRBJ1-5	TGTGCCAGCAGTTCTACCGAGTCCGTCAATCAGCCCCAGCATTTT	CASSSTESVNQPQHF
few	TRBV19	-	TRBJ1-5	TGTGCCAGTACTACTGCTTATAGCAATCAGCCCCAGCATTTT	CASTTAYSNQPQHF
-	TRBV19	TRBD1	TRBJ2-1	TGTGCCAGTAGTTTCGTTGGGACAGGGGATCACAATGAGCAGTTCTTC	CASSFVGTGDHNEQFF
-	TRBV5-6	-	TRBJ1-1	TGTGCCAGCAGCTTGGGGCAGGGTAGACCCGGGGAGGCTGAAGCTTTCTTT	CASSLGQGRPGEAEAFF
-	TRBV6-5	TRBD1	TRBJ2-7	TGTGCCAGCAGTGCCCGGGACAGACGGTCCGAGCAGTACTTC	CASSARDRRSEQYF
-	TRBV27	TRBD1	TRBJ1-1	TGTGCCAGCAGTTCGTGGGACAGGAGAAACACTGAAGCTTTCTTT	CASSSWDRRNTEAFF
-	TRBV9	-	TRBJ1-3	TGTGCCAGCAGCGGGCAGGTTAAGCGAAACACCATATATTTT	CASSGQVKRNTIYF
once	TRBV4-3	TRBD1	TRBJ1-1	TGCGCCAGCAGCCAAACAACAGGGGTGGGAGCAAAGGTCACTGAAGCTTTCTTT	CASSQTTGVGAKVTEAFF
few	TRBV19	-	TRBJ1-1	TGTGCCAGTAGTATACAGAACACTGAAGCTTTCTTT	CASSIQNTEAFF
-	TRBV15	-	TRBJ1-1	TGTGCCACCAGCAGAGTGAACAGGAACACTGAAGCTTTCTTT	CATSRVNRNTEAFF
-	TRBV10-1	TRBD2	TRBJ2-7	TGCGCCAGCAGCGTGGGACTAGACTACGAGCAGTACTTC	CASSVGLDYEQYF
-	TRBV5-4	TRBD1	TRBJ1-1	TGTGCCAGCAGCGACGACAGGGATGAGAACACTGAAGCTTTCTTT	CASSDDRDENTEAFF
-	TRBV28	TRBD2	TRBJ2-3	TGTGCCAGCACAGCGGGGTCGGCAGATACGCAGTATTTT	CASTAGSADTQYF
-	TRBV28	TRBD1	TRBJ1-6	TGTGCCAGCAGTTTAGGGACAGGGGGCGTTCTCTCTAATTCACCCCTCCACTTT	CASSLGTGGVLSNSPLHF
few	TRBV2	-	TRBJ2-5	TGTGCCAGCAAACCAGGACAGCGTCAAGAGACCCAGTACTTC	CASKPGQRQETQYF
-	TRBV7-7	TRBD2	TRBJ2-5	TGTGCTAGCAGCTTAGCGGGGGGAGAGACCCAGTACTTC	CASSLAGGETQYF
-	TRBV7-9	-	TRBJ2-1	TGTGCCAGCAGTTCTCCGAGCAGGGTTAAGGGTGAGCAGTTCTTC	CASSSPSRVKGEQFF
-	TRBV4-2	TRBD2	TRBJ2-3	TGTGCCAGCAGCCAAGAATCAGCGGGGGGGTGGACAGATACGCAGTATTTT	CASSQESAGGWTDTQYF
-	TRBV5-6	-	TRBJ1-1	TGTGCCAGCAACCGTGCTGGGCGTAAAGGAACTGAAGCTTTCTTT	CASNRAGRKGTEAFF
-	TRBV5-4	-	TRBJ2-5	TGTGCCAGCAGCCCCCGACTAGGAGAGACCCAGTACTTC	CASSPRLGETQYF
-	TRBV10-2	TRBD2	TRBJ2-1	TGCGCCAGCAGTGAGAGGCCGGGGGGGCAGAATGAGCAGTTCTTC	CASSERPGGQNEQFF
-	TRBV9	-	TRBJ1-4	TGTGCCAGCAGCGCTACCGGGAGTAATGAAAAACTGTTTTTT	CASSATGSNEKLFF
-	TRBV19	-	TRBJ2-1	TGTGCCAGTAGTATCGAGCGGAGCTCCTACAATGAGCAGTTCTTC	CASSIERSSYNEQFF
-	TRBV10-3	TRBD1	TRBJ1-5	TGTGCCACAAGACAGGGGAATCAGCCCCAGCATTTT	CATRQGNQPQHF
-	TRBV11-2	-	TRBJ1-2	TGTGCCAGCAGCCAACGGGACATCCGTAGTGGCTACACCTTC	CASSQRDIRSGYTF
-	TRBV2	TRBD1	TRBJ2-1	TGTGCCAGCATGGACCCAGGGGGATACAATGAGCAGTTCTTC	CASMDPGGYNEQFF
once	TRBV6-5	TRBD2	TRBJ2-3	TGTGCCAGCTCAGGCGGGGGGGCAAGAGATACGCAGTATTTT	CASSGGGARDTQYF
-	TRBV29-1	-	TRBJ2-6	TGCAGCGTTGGAACAGGGAACTCCGGGGCCAACGTCCTGACTTTC	CSVGTGNSGANVLTF
-	TRBV6-1	-	TRBJ2-2	TGTGCCAGCAGTGAAAACACGTGGGACACCGATGCCGGGGAGCTGTTTTTT	CASSENTWDTDAGELFF
few	TRBV28	-	TRBJ1-2	TGTGCCAGCCTGGGGGCGGCTGGAATCTATGGCTACACCTTC	CASLGAAGIYGYTF
-	TRBV4-1	TRBD1	TRBJ1-4	TGCGCCAGCAGCCAAGACGCAGGACAGGGATATGAAAAACTGTTTTTT	CASSQDAGQGYEKLFF
-	TRBV5-4	-	TRBJ2-2	TGTGCCAGCAGCTTTAGCGGATCGAACACCGGGGAGCTGTTTTTT	CASSFSGSNTGELFF
-	TRBV5-4	TRBD1	TRBJ1-2	TGTGCCAGCAGCTTGGCCTACGGCAGGGGGCCCTCGGGTAACTATGGCTACACCTTC	CASSLAYGRGPSGNYGYTF
-	TRBV6-5	-	TRBJ2-6	TGTGCCAGCAGTACTAGCTCTGGGGCCAACGTCCTGACTTTC	CASSTSSGANVLTF
-	TRBV10-3	TRBD1	TRBJ2-7	TGTGCCATCAGCGGGACAGGGGGAACCTACGAGCAGTACTTC	CAISGTGGTYEQYF
-	TRBV28	-	TRBJ1-2	TGTGCCAGCAGTGGGGACAATGACATGGACTACACCTTC	CASSGDNDMDYTF
-	TRBV7-8	-	TRBJ2-3	TGTGCCAGCAGCTTTTATCGGGACTTCTTGACTACTAGCACAGATACGCAGTATTTT	CASSFYRDFLTTSTDTQYF
-	TRBV5-1	TRBD2	TRBJ2-3	TGCGCCAGCAGCCTCAATAGCGGGGGGGGCACAGATACGCAGTATTTT	CASSLNSGGGTDTQYF
-	TRBV5-1	-	TRBJ2-1	TGCGCCAGCAGCCCCGACAACTACAATGAGCAGTTCTTC	CASSPDNYNEQFF
-	TRBV2	-	TRBJ1-3	TGTGCCAGCAAAGAGGAGACAGCCTCTGGAAACACCATATATTTT	CASKEETASGNTIYF
-	TRBV7-8	TRBD2	TRBJ2-3	TGTGCCAGCAGCCGCGGGACTAGCGGGTCTGGCACAGATACGCAGTATTTT	CASSRGTSGSGTDTQYF
few	TRBV19	-	TRBJ1-6	TGTGCCAGTTCATTAACAGGGTATAATTCACCCCTCCACTTT	CASSLTGYNSPLHF
once	TRBV25-1	-	TRBJ1-5	TGTGCCAGCAGTGAGGGTCAGGTTAGCAATCAGCCCCAGCATTTT	CASSEGQVSNQPQHF
-	TRBV5-8	-	TRBJ1-6	TGTGCCAGCAGCTCCCTGATCGGGGTGGAGGTCAACTCACCCCTCCACTTT	CASSSLIGVEVNSPLHF
-	TRBV2	TRBD1	TRBJ2-7	TGTGCCAGCAGTGGCAGGGGGCTTTCCTACGAGCAGTACTTC	CASSGRGLSYEQYF
-	TRBV9	-	TRBJ2-3	TGTGCCAGCAGCCCCCACACAGATACGCAGTATTTT	CASSPHTDTQYF
-	TRBV6-6	-	TRBJ1-3	TGTGCCAGCAGTCTTACTCTTAGCTCTGGAAACACCATATATTTT	CASSLTLSSGNTIYF
once	TRBV7-8	-	TRBJ1-1	TGTGCCAGCAGCTTAGGGAGGCGGGGGCGAGACGACACTGAAGCTTTCTTT	CASSLGRRGRDDTEAFF
-	TRBV5-4	-	TRBJ1-2	TGTGCCAGCAGCGGGCGGGACGGCTCTAACTATGGCTACACCTTC	CASSGRDGSNYGYTF
-	TRBV7-9	TRBD2	TRBJ2-2	TGTGCCAGCAGTCCACTAGCGGGGGGTACGAACACCGGGGAGCTGTTTTTT	CASSPLAGGTNTGELFF
once	TRBV27	-	TRBJ1-5	TGTGCCAGCAGCCCGACAGGTAACAATCAGCCCCAGCATTTT	CASSPTGNNQPQHF
-	TRBV4-1	-	TRBJ2-1	TGCGCCAGCAGCCAAGATCGGCCTAGATACAATGAGCAGTTCTTC	CASSQDRPRYNEQFF
-	TRBV6-4	-	TRBJ2-3	TGTGCCACCTCACCCCGGGACAACGATGGCACAGATACGCAGTATTTT	CATSPRDNDGTDTQYF
-	TRBV6-1	TRBD2	TRBJ2-5	TGTGCCAGCAGTAGACTAGCGGGGGGTAAAGAGACCCAGTACTTC	CASSRLAGGKETQYF
-	TRBV7-2	-	TRBJ2-5	TGTGCCAGCAGCTTAGGAACTCCTTTGAGGGCGTACCAAGAGACCCAGTACTTC	CASSLGTPLRAYQETQYF
-	TRBV28	TRBD1	TRBJ1-5	TGTGCCAGCAGATCGACAGGGAGGTGGAATCAGCCCCAGCATTTT	CASRSTGRWNQPQHF
-	TRBV7-2	-	TRBJ1-5	TGTGCCAGCAGCCAGGATGCCTCCCCTCGGCATTTT	CASSQDASPRHF